This T cell receptor (beta chain) was retrieved from a study of blood T cells in healthy people across ages. A sample-barcoded 5' primer and a J-beta primer mix were used in a second PCR of about 7 to 11 cycles. The template-switch adaptor, which had 12 random nucleotides, put a tag on each cDNA molecule. MiXCR, applied by TCRdb to the 5' RACE reads, yields one record per CDR3 protein. Here the sample spans 1.5 million to 2 million distinct CDR3 sequences, 28% being singletons. As to this clonotype: Its cognate antigen is unknown.

Study findings and constraints: Roughly linearly, TCR beta diversity per million T cells fell as age increased. Naive and antigen-experienced cells could not be conclusively compared, given unsorted PBMCs.

V lost 3 bases and J 4 bases, leaving 15 bases between the germline ends. CDR3 length equals 15 residues. CDR1 is SGDLS and CDR2 is YYNGEE in the germline V gene. Extraction of total RNA produced a minimum of 5 micrograms from each sample. The V gene is TRBV9, the J gene TRBJ2-3; D not resolved. Sequenced input: blood. This receptor was taken from a woman in her twenties or thirties in good health. The CDR3 sequence: CASSAQLAGADTQYF. In DNA, the CDR3 is TGTGCCAGCAGCGCCCAGTTGGCCGGCGCAGATACGCAGTATTTT.